Below are 31 T cell receptor beta chains sequenced from a single sample in a study of blood T cell repertoires in COVID-19 (dated by TCRdb to 2019 to 2021). The library was prepared using the immunoSEQ multiplex PCR assay. TCRdb took this table from immuneACCESS and kept in-frame rearrangements with V and J called. Such tables lack part of the clones; where checked against another copy, unresolved V genes explain under half of the gap, and the rest is unexplained. The sample table holds fewer than 65,000 clones, of which 89% were seen once. 1.5% to 2% of the sample is in the top ten clones. The source material was peripheral blood. These receptors all come from a man in his 60s with acute or convalescent COVID-19.

This chain uses TRBV19 with TRBJ1-2, with TRBD1 matching 10 bases. The CDR3 extends over 14 amino acids. V lost 7 bases to trimming and J lost 2 bases; unmatched junction nucleotides: 4. Germline CDR1 LNHDA, CDR2 SQIVND (reference sequence). The CDR3 region is CASTRDRGNYGYTF. The CDR3, as DNA: TGTGCCAGTACCCGGGACAGGGGAAACTATGGCTACACCTTC.

The chain couples TRBV2 to TRBJ1-1; D call uncertain. CDR1 and CDR2 from the germline V gene are SNHLY and FYNNEI. CDR3 length: 14 amino acids. The ends were cut back, 0 bases at V and 4 bases at J, with 9 bases in the middle. CDR3 amino acids: CASSEAAASTEAFF. The CDR3 region has the DNA TGTGCCAGCAGTGAAGCGGCGGCGAGCACTGAAGCTTTCTTT.

This rearrangement joins TRBV12-5 to TRBJ2-1, with D tentatively TRBD1 (6 bases). Germline V gene lookup returns CDR1 LGHNT and CDR2 FRNRAP. CDR3 size: 15 residues. V was trimmed by 6 bases and J by 0 bases, leaving 12 bases between them. CDR3 sequence (DNA): TGTGCTAGTGGCCCCGGGACAAGCTCCTACAATGAGCAGTTCTTC. Protein: CASGPGTSSYNEQFF. Drawing the rest from reference TRBV12-5 and TRBJ2-1, the complete variable domain is DARVTQTPRHKVTEMGQEVTMRCQPILGHNTVFWYRQTMMQGLELLAYFRNRAPLDDSGMPKDRFSAEMPDATLATLKIQPSEPRDSAVYFCASGPGTSSYNEQFFGPGTRLTVL.

V gene TRBV27 combines with J gene TRBJ1-4, with 8 bases that match TRBD1. There are 15 residues in the CDR3. The germline CDR1 and CDR2 sequences are MNHEY and SMNVEV (reference sequence). V dropped 3 bases and J dropped 7; count of bases not matched to a gene: 7. CDR3 in DNA: TGTGCCAGCAGTTTGACCACAGGGGGAGGTGAAAAACTGTTTTTT. It translates to CASSLTTGGGEKLFF.

The chain carries TRBV7-6 and TRBJ1-6; D is perhaps TRBD1 (5 bases). The CDR3 totals 16 residues. In germline, CDR1 is SGHVS, CDR2 FNYEAQ. V was shortened by 0 bases and J by 10 bases, with 16 bases between the two germline ends. CDR3 DNA: TGTGCCAGCAGCTTAGCGAAGGGGCAGGGAGGGTCACCCCTCCACTTT. It translates to CASSLAKGQGGSPLHF.

About this clone itself: An end of the junction differs from the germline gene, which may be a read error. The genes are TRBV29-1 and TRBJ1-2; the match to TRBD1 covers 7 bases. The length of the CDR3 is 11 residues. Germline CDR1 reads SQVTM; CDR2 reads ANQGSEA. The CDR3 DNA reads as TGCAGCCTTGAAGGGACAGATGGCTACACCTTC. Amino acids: CSLEGTDGYTF. Filled out from reference TRBV29-1 and TRBJ1-2, the complete variable domain reads SAVISQKPSRDICQRGTSLTIQCQVDSQVTMMFWYRQQPGQSLTLIATANQGSEATYESGFVIDKFPISRPNLTFSTLTVSNMSPEDSSIYLCSLEGTDGYTFGSGTRLTVV.

This rearrangement joins TRBV5-1 to TRBJ2-3, with 9 bases aligning to TRBD1. Germline V gene data show CDR1 as SGHRS and CDR2 as YFSETQ. The CDR3 consists of 14 residues. J lost 4 bases, V lost 0 bases, and 0 bases had no gene match. CDR3 nucleotides: TGCGCCAGCAGCTTGGGACAGGGGGCAGATACGCAGTATTTT. This translates into CASSLGQGADTQYF.

This clone was counted a single time. CDR3 loop: CATQSGLNTGELFF. CDR3 nucleotide sequence: TGTGCCACCCAGAGCGGTCTCAACACCGGGGAGCTGTTTTTT. This rearrangement joins TRBV15 to TRBJ2-2, with TRBD2 as a possible D gene (5 bases). CDR3 length: 14 amino acids. The V end was cut by 8 bases, the J end by 2 bases, with 12 bases between. Germline V gene data show CDR1 as LNHNV and CDR2 as YYDKDF (reference sequence).

V and J are TRBV6-6 and TRBJ2-1; D possibly corresponds to TRBD2 (6 bases). There are 14 residues in the CDR3. Germline V lookup: CDR1 MNHNY, CDR2 SVGAGI (reference sequence). Deletions cut 4 bases from V and 0 bases from J, with 7 bases between. For the CDR3, the DNA is TGTGCCAGCAGTTGGGGGGACTCCTACAATGAGCAGTTCTTC. This encodes CASSWGDSYNEQFF.

This chain connects TRBV10-3 to TRBJ1-5; the D is unclear. There are 13 residues in the CDR3. Germline V gene lookup returns CDR1 ENHRY and CDR2 SYGVKD. Between the trimmed V and J ends, which lost 8 bases and 4 bases, there was a span of 12 bases. Here the CDR3 reads CAIQEGGNQPQHF. For the CDR3, the DNA is TGTGCCATCCAGGAGGGCGGGAATCAGCCCCAGCATTTT.

This clone occurred a few times. V usage is TRBV13 and J usage is TRBJ2-2; weak D call: TRBD2 (6 bases). The V and J ends lost 8 bases and 3 bases respectively, with 13 bases between them. The CDR3 is made up of 14 amino acids. The germline V gene has CDR1 PRHDT and CDR2 FYEKMQ (reference sequence). The CDR3 bases are TGTGCCAGCCGCCGGGGGAAAGACACCGGGGAGCTGTTTTTT. Its protein is CASRRGKDTGELFF.

The rearrangement joins TRBV9 to TRBJ1-5; no reliable D call. Germline loops: CDR1 SGDLS, CDR2 YYNGEE. Trimming removed 3 bases at V and 3 bases at J, with 10 bases between. The CDR3 runs to 14 residues. CDR3 sequence: CASSGGLYNQPQHF. The CDR3 DNA is TGTGCCAGCAGCGGCGGGTTATACAATCAGCCCCAGCATTTT.

V gene TRBV2 combines with J gene TRBJ1-5; 8 bases line up with TRBD1. The CDR3 spans 14 residues. Germline values: CDR1 SNHLY, CDR2 FYNNEI. V shed 7 bases and J 2 bases; nucleotides not matched to a gene: 4. CDR3 in amino acids: CASTGTGRNQPQHF. The CDR3 nucleotides read TGTGCCAGCACCGGGACAGGACGCAATCAGCCCCAGCATTTT.

Regarding this clone: One end of the junction does not line up with germline, which may come from a read error. This chain joins TRBV3-1 (or the pseudogene TRBV3-2) and TRBJ2-5, with a weak D call TRBD1 (6 bases). The CDR3 has 19 amino acids. Germline values: CDR1 LGHDT, CDR2 YNNKEL (reference sequence). CDR3 sequence: CTSSQDKKGVKGYQETQYF. As DNA, the CDR3 is TGTACCAGCAGCCAAGATAAAAAGGGGGTGAAGGGGTACCAAGAGACCCAGTACTTC.

This clone occurred once. The V and J genes are TRBV7-6 and TRBJ2-2; unclear D gene. The length of the CDR3 is 14 residues. Looked up from germline, CDR1 is SGHVS and CDR2 is FNYEAQ. Trimming took 6 bases from V and 0 from J, leaving 8 bases between them. The CDR3 coding sequence is TGTGCCAGCAGTCGTCACACGAACACCGGGGAGCTGTTTTTT. Its protein product is CASSRHTNTGELFF.

The chain employs TRBV11-2 and TRBJ1-1; D gene ambiguous. V lost 1 base to trimming and J lost 8 bases, with 8 bases between them. The length of the CDR3 is 12 residues. Germline lookup yields CDR1 SGHAT and CDR2 FQNNGV. CDR3 sequence (DNA): TGTGCCAGCAGCTTAGGGGTGACAGAAGCTTTCTTT. Its protein is CASSLGVTEAFF.

The chain uses TRBV6-2 or TRBV6-3 and TRBJ2-7, with TRBD1 as a possible D gene (6 bases). V was cut by 6 bases and J by 0 bases, with 18 bases left in between. CDR3 length: 16 residues. Germline CDR1 and CDR2: MNHEY and SVGEGT. For the CDR3, the DNA is TGTGCCAGCAGCCAACGGCGGACAGTAAACTCCTACGAGCAGTACTTC. Amino acids: CASSQRRTVNSYEQYF.

The chain combines TRBV3-1 (or the pseudogene TRBV3-2) with TRBJ2-1, with D unresolved. The V gene's germline CDR1 is LGHDT and CDR2 YNNKEL (reference sequence). The CDR3 totals 11 residues. Deletions cut 1 base from V and 7 bases from J, with 2 bases between. DNA for the CDR3: TGTGCCAGCAGCCAAGCAAATGAGCAGTTCTTC. As protein: CASSQANEQFF.

V usage is TRBV4-1 and J usage is TRBJ1-4; TRBD1 aligns across 7 bases. The CDR3 covers 16 residues. Unmatched junction bases numbered 5, after V lost 4 bases and J lost 0 bases. Germline CDR1 reads MGHRA; CDR2 reads YSYEKL. The CDR3 loop is CASSLGTDATNEKLFF. CDR3 bases: TGCGCCAGCAGCCTAGGGACAGACGCAACTAATGAAAAACTGTTTTTT.

V is TRBV30 and J is TRBJ1-1, with D unresolved. The CDR3 extends over 17 amino acids. Per the germline V gene, CDR1 is GTSNPN and CDR2 is SVGIG (reference sequence). V gave up 2 bases and J gave up 2 bases, with 21 bases separating them. The CDR3 coding sequence is TGTGCCTGGAGTAAACCCCATCCAAAATTTCTAAACACTGAAGCTTTCTTT. Translating gives CAWSKPHPKFLNTEAFF.

The CDR3 coding sequence is TGCGCCAGCAGCTTGTTTGGGGAGGAGGATGGCTACACCTTC. Its protein product is CASSLFGEEDGYTF. The V call is TRBV5-1, the J call TRBJ1-2; D gene ambiguous. The germline V gene has CDR1 SGHRS and CDR2 YFSETQ. This CDR3 is 14 amino acids long. The V end was cut by 1 base, the J end by 6 bases, with 13 bases between.

J is TRBJ1-1 and V is TRBV6-6; possibly TRBD1 for D (5 bases). The V and J ends lost 4 bases and 0 bases respectively, with 6 bases between them. The germline V gene encodes CDR1 MNHNY and CDR2 SVGAGI (reference sequence). The CDR3 is made up of 13 amino acids. CDR3 in amino acids: CASSSGVNTEAFF. For the CDR3, the DNA is TGTGCCAGCAGTTCGGGGGTGAACACTGAAGCTTTCTTT.

The V gene is TRBV6-5, the J gene TRBJ2-7; 7 bases are a match to TRBD1. The CDR3 has 13 amino acids. The germline CDR1 and CDR2 sequences are MNHEY and SVGAGI. V trimming: 6 bases; J trimming: 5 bases; junction bases outside the gene matches: 7. The CDR3 DNA follows: TGTGCCAGCAGGGACAGGTTTTTCCACGAGCAGTACTTC. Its translation is CASRDRFFHEQYF.

The table lists this clone with a count of one. The gene calls are TRBV27 and TRBJ1-2, with a weak D call TRBD1 (5 bases). The V gene lost 2 bases and the J gene lost 8 bases, with 15 bases spanning the gap. CDR1 and CDR2 (germline): MNHEY, SMNVEV (reference sequence). The CDR3 has 14 residues. The CDR3: CASSLRQGTPGYTF. CDR3 nucleotide sequence: TGTGCCAGCAGTTTAAGGCAGGGAACACCCGGCTACACCTTC.

The V and J genes are TRBV5-1 and TRBJ2-3, with 10 bases that match TRBD2. The CDR3 length is 17 residues. The germline V gene encodes CDR1 SGHRS and CDR2 YFSETQ. The ends lost 4 bases at V and 2 bases at J; junction bases unmatched: 10. This CDR3 is CASSPTLAGFATDTQYF. In nucleotides, the CDR3 is TGCGCCAGCAGCCCCACACTAGCGGGGTTCGCCACAGATACGCAGTATTTT.

The rearrangement uses TRBV2 and TRBJ1-2; no definite D call. Germline CDR1 SNHLY, CDR2 FYNNEI. The ends were cut back, 5 bases at V and 6 bases at J, with 13 bases in the middle. There are 13 residues in the CDR3. DNA of the CDR3: TGTGCCAGCAGTTATTTTCGCGGGAATGGCTACACCTTC. Amino acids: CASSYFRGNGYTF.

This clone occurred once. The chain is built from TRBV4-1 and TRBJ2-6; TRBD1 aligns across 7 bases. The V gene end was trimmed by 3 bases and the J gene end by 9 bases; junction bases not matched to a gene: 8. The CDR3 sequence is 15 residues long. CDR1 is MGHRA, CDR2 YSYEKL, per germline. CDR3 bases: TGCGCCAGCAGCCACGCAACAGGGGTCGGCAACGTCCTGACTTTC. It yields the protein CASSHATGVGNVLTF.

This chain joins TRBV12-3 or TRBV12-4 and TRBJ2-3; D unresolved. The germline V and J ends were trimmed by 3 bases and 7 bases, with 5 bases remaining between them. The CDR3 sequence is 11 residues long. CDR3 DNA: TGTGCCAGCAGTTTCAAAAATACGCAGTATTTT. It is translated as CASSFKNTQYF.

The V call is TRBV9, the J call TRBJ2-1, with unresolved D. The CDR3 is 16 amino acids. Trimming removed 0 bases at V and 4 bases at J, with 14 bases between. Looked up from germline, CDR1 is SGDLS and CDR2 is YYNGEE. The CDR3 nucleotides read TGTGCCAGCAGCGTAGGTATCCGGAGCGAATACAATGAGCAGTTCTTC. Translated, it gives CASSVGIRSEYNEQFF.

The chain uses TRBV7-2 and TRBJ2-1, with TRBD2 matching over 11 bases. Germline CDR1 reads SGHTA; CDR2 reads FQGNSA. V lost 6 bases to trimming and J lost 5 bases; unmatched junction nucleotides: 6. The length of the CDR3 is 15 residues. The CDR3 region has the DNA TGTGCCAGCAGGCGAACTAGCGGGGGACACAATGAGCAGTTCTTC. Protein sequence: CASRRTSGGHNEQFF. The complete variable domain, with remaining parts taken from reference TRBV7-2 and TRBJ2-1, reads GAGVSQSPSNKVTEKGKDVELRCDPISGHTALYWYRQSLGQGLEFLIYFQGNSAPDKSGLPSDRFSAERTGGSVSTLTIQRTQQEDSAVYLCASRRTSGGHNEQFFGPGTRLTVL.

The sample holds a few counts of this clone. The CDR3 coding sequence is TGTGCCAGCGGATTCGGGATCCTTAACTATGGCTACACCTTC. Translation: CASGFGILNYGYTF. The genes are TRBV7-9 and TRBJ1-2, with D unresolved. V shed 8 bases and J shed 1 base, with 14 bases lying between them. The germline V gene has CDR1 SEHNR and CDR2 FQNEAQ (reference sequence). The CDR3 loop spans 14 amino acids.